Following are 5 T cell receptor beta chains from one sample sequenced in a study of T cells in Graves' hyperthyroidism and ophthalmopathy. Regions amplified from RNA transcripts were the TCR beta CDR3 regions. First-round RT-PCR with HTBI primers amplified the TCR CDR3 region. TCRdb recomputed calls from the multiplex PCR reads with MiXCR, one row per CDR3 protein. The repertoire consists of 640,000 or so distinct CDR3 sequences, with approximately 15% occurring once and the leading ten covering approximately 6.4%. Material: blood. These receptor sequences come from a woman aged 18-29 years with Graves' ophthalmopathy.

This chain links TRBV20-1 with TRBJ2-3; D remains unclear. CDR1 and CDR2 (germline): DFQATT, SNEGSKA (reference sequence). Trimming removed 4 bases from V and 2 bases from J, with 19 bases in between. This CDR3 has 16 residues. The DNA of the CDR3 is TGCAGTGCTAATCCGGCGCTTCCAGGATCCACAGATACGCAGTATTTT. Translated, it gives CSANPALPGSTDTQYF.

The chain carries TRBV6-1 and TRBJ1-5, with TRBD1 identical over 8 bases. Trimming cost V 9 bases and J 3 bases; bases outside gene matches: 4. In germline, CDR1 is MNHNS, CDR2 SASEGT. The CDR3 is 13 residues long. The CDR3 DNA sequence: TGTGCCAGTGACAGGGGAGTCAATCAGCCCCAGCATTTT. This gives the protein CASDRGVNQPQHF.

The sample holds many counts of this clonotype. This chain uses TRBV30 with TRBJ2-5, with D tentatively TRBD2 (6 bases). Germline CDR1 GTSNPN, CDR2 SVGIG (reference sequence). CDR3 length equals 14 residues. V dropped 0 bases and J dropped 5 bases, with 13 bases sitting between them. CDR3 in amino acids: CAWSVGAGRETQYF. CDR3 sequence (DNA): TGTGCCTGGAGTGTGGGTGCGGGGCGGGAGACCCAGTACTTC. The whole variable domain, remainder taken from reference TRBV30 and TRBJ2-5, is SQTIHQWPATLVQPVGSPLSLECTVEGTSNPNLYWYRQAAGRGLQLLFYSVGIGQISSEVPQNLSASRPQDRQFILSSKKLLLSDSGFYLCAWSVGAGRETQYFGPGTRLLVL.

The chain has TRBV5-8 and TRBJ1-2; 12 nucleotides match TRBD1. The CDR3 is 15 amino acids. Unmatched junction bases numbered 3, after V lost 0 bases and J lost 6 bases. In germline, CDR1 is SGHTS, CDR2 YDEGEE. CDR3 sequence: CASSLAGTGGDGYTF. As DNA, the CDR3 is TGTGCCAGCAGCTTGGCCGGGACAGGGGGCGATGGCTACACCTTC.

In this sample, this clonotype turned up many times. The genes are TRBV27 and TRBJ2-1; no definite D call. This CDR3 has 13 amino acids. Trimming cost V 5 bases and J 5 bases, with 10 bases left between them. Germline values: CDR1 MNHEY, CDR2 SMNVEV (reference sequence). CDR3 residues: CASSGGRHNEQFF. The DNA of the CDR3 is TGTGCCAGCAGTGGCGGTCGACACAATGAGCAGTTCTTC.